This TCR beta chain comes out of a study of T-cell reconstitution after alpha-beta-depleted transplantation in children. Study observations and caveats: Recipient T cells and thymic progenitors that survived were the source of the high TCRbeta diversity seen at day 60 in some patients. Reports say that about two months after transplant, the alpha-beta T cells came out of several hundred graft clones that had expanded. Hyperexpanded clones declined; after one year, newly produced T cells mostly supplied diversity.

This clonotype was detected ten times or more. Its specificity is not known. Germline trimming cut 7 bases from V and 3 bases from J; bases unmatched to any gene: 4. The germline V gene encodes CDR1 SQVTM and CDR2 ANQGSEA. This CDR3 spans 12 amino acids. Using unique molecular identifiers, the investigators prepared the TCRbeta library. Each CDR3 protein gets one entry after TCRdb re-called the PCR reads with MiXCR. The data show about 300,000 distinct CDR3 sequences, about 7.3% seen once. The sample consisted of peripheral blood, taken 360 days after TCRalphabeta/CD19-depleted stem cell transplant. This chain joins TRBV29-1 and TRBJ1-1; 8 positions agree with TRBD1. This sequence originates from a female patient aged 2-9 years who had a stem cell transplant for Fanconi anemia, so the T cells may come from the graft donor. The CDR3 DNA sequence: TGCAGCGCCGCGACAGGGGACACTGAAGCTTTCTTT. This gives the protein CSAATGDTEAFF.